This TCR beta chain was recovered during a study of blood T cell repertoires in COVID-19 (dated by TCRdb to 2018 to 2021). Turning to the overall study: Samples from collaborators originated in the United States, Italy and Spain and spanned both the acute and convalescent phases of COVID-19. The material from the prospective study consisted of cDNA or gDNA derived from T cells, B-cell-depleted T cells, or PBMCs. Deeply sampled blood TCRbeta repertoires from subjects exposed to, actively infected with, or recovered from COVID-19 were included in the dataset. The repertoires were released in a freely available public database intended as a resource for research on the immune response to SARS-CoV-2. Samples were obtained from the ongoing ImmuneRACE study (first 160 participants) and from over a thousand subjects provided by 6 global collaborators. Nearly every sample came with metadata listing a de-identified subject ID, COVID-19 status, age in years and sex. HLA class I and class II types, where available, came from metadata supplied by the sample provider rather than from assay-based typing. Overall study results and their limits: The quantity of clinical and demographic metadata differed by source and by participant and was supplied without curation.

Enrolling through a virtual design, the prospective study's participants ranged in age from roughly 18 to 90 years and lived across more than 20 United States geographic areas. To assign participants to cohorts, the prospective study relied on clinical history that participants themselves reported in a screening survey and a study questionnaire. Recovered participants in ImmuneRACE Cohort 3 were defined by two consecutive negative NP/OP PCR tests, clearance by a healthcare professional, or resolution of symptoms. Each participant in the prospective study had whole blood, serum and a nasopharyngeal or oropharyngeal swab collected by mobile phlebotomists. Participants in the prospective study had the option to provide additional blood draws and questionnaires over an approximately 2-month period. Before DNA extraction, prospective study blood samples were shipped either frozen or at room temperature.

This clone was counted a single time. This clone's antigen is unknown. Base qualities are not recorded, but no much larger clone differs from it by a single base. The CDR3 runs 13 residues from the cysteine to the phenylalanine. The DNA shown is the 39-base CDR3, in frame from base 1. Reading the germline V gene gives CDR1 LGHNT and CDR2 FRNRAP. Trimming removed 1 base from V and 7 bases from J, leaving 5 bases between the germline ends. TCRbeta CDR3 regions were amplified from genomic DNA by means of the immunoSEQ Assay, a bias-controlled multiplex PCR. Under the source paper's analysis protocol: Nucleated cell counts per sample were estimated from amplification of reference gene primers within the assay. Sequence reads were collapsed and filtered to measure the absolute abundance of every unique TCRbeta CDR3 rearrangement. For each sample, productive Simpson clonality was calculated as the square root of Simpson's diversity index over productive rearrangements. The source is immuneACCESS, and TCRdb retained only in-frame sequences with V and J called. Part of the clones is not carried over; for the studies checked, unresolved V genes explain less than half of this, and the remainder is unexplained. V and J calls plus clone size are reproduced from that table; the DNA served to infer D and trimming. Recorded for this sample are some 150,000 clones; over 75% of them occurred a single time. 2.5% to 3% of the sample goes to the ten largest clones.

The specimen sequenced was PBMCs or T cells enriched from blood (not recorded which). Recombination linked TRBV12-5 to TRBJ1-6, with the D gene too uncertain to name. This sequence was found in a woman in her fifties or sixties who had recovered from COVID-19. The sequenced DNA is TGTGCTAGTGGTTTGGCCGTAAATTCACCCCTCCACTTT. Its coded protein is CASGLAVNSPLHF. The full variable domain, with segments outside the CDR3 supplied by the reference TRBV12-5 and TRBJ1-6 proteins, appears as DARVTQTPRHKVTEMGQEVTMRCQPILGHNTVFWYRQTMMQGLELLAYFRNRAPLDDSGMPKDRFSAEMPDATLATLKIQPSEPRDSAVYFCASGLAVNSPLHFGNGTRLTVT.